The source of this TCR beta chain is a study of T cells in Graves' hyperthyroidism and ophthalmopathy (dated by TCRdb to 2018 to 2020). Notes on the research overall: Peripheral blood samples were taken at initial diagnosis, before any treatment was given. To identify TCR V-J signatures that set the groups apart, the researchers used a discovery cohort of 100 or so patients, made up of approximately 43 with Graves' ophthalmopathy and about 60 with stable Graves' hyperthyroidism. Prospective prediction of ophthalmopathy was tested in an independent validation cohort of approximately 18 hyperthyroidism patients and 17 patients who later progressed to ophthalmopathy. For training and testing, the 110 or so patients in the discovery cohort were randomly divided in a 7:3 ratio. Thyroid tissue and blood T-cell repertoires from roughly six Graves' hyperthyroidism patients were also compared in the study. Following sampling, methimazole starting at 30 mg daily was given to hyperthyroidism patients, and high-dose intravenous methylprednisolone was given to ophthalmopathy patients. According to the paper, TCR Vbeta CDR3 sequencing was carried out on 135 peripheral blood samples, which came from approximately 43 ophthalmopathy, around 75 hyperthyroidism and around 17 progressor patients. Results the study describes overall, beyond this receptor: A 13 V-J signature model separated ophthalmopathy from stable hyperthyroidism, with approximately 87% sensitivity and 81% to 82% specificity in cross-validation and 80%/75% in testing. Most expanded thyroid clonotypes (frequency above 0.001) were also detected in blood, a finding suggesting that blood repertoires may reflect thyroid immune responses. In validation, the model predicted progression to ophthalmopathy with 65% to 71% sensitivity and 72.22% specificity, a median of approximately 6.5 months before onset. Sample size was not statistically predetermined, and investigators were not blinded to group allocation.

From its cysteine to its phenylalanine, the CDR3 spans 14 amino acids. The CDR3 DNA has 42 bases and is translated from base 1. The germline V gene specifies ENHRY as CDR1 and SYGVKD as CDR2. The trim is 6 bases for V and 2 bases for J, with a gap of 14 bases between the germline ends. In the ophthalmopathy patients, disease was moderately to severely active, with a Clinical Activity Score of 3 or more, a NOSPECS grade of 4 or more, and a duration of less than 3 months. The study excluded patients with uncontrolled infections, other autoimmune diseases, pregnancy or lactation. Clinical symptoms, serum thyroxine and TRAb, thyroid ultrasound, and orbital computed tomography formed the basis for the diagnoses. PBMCs were isolated from more than 9 ml of fresh peripheral blood by Ficoll-Paque density gradient centrifugation. Trizol reagent was used to extract total RNA, and RNA quality was then checked on an Agilent 2100 Bioanalyzer.

This clonotype was observed many times. Its antigen is currently not known. The input lacks base qualities; no much larger clone sits a single base away. TCR beta CDR3 regions were amplified from RNA transcripts. The first round of RT-PCR for the TCR CDR3 was performed with the HTBI primer set and the Qiagen OneStep RT-PCR kit. Libraries were constructed in a second round of multiplex PCR, after which size selection and purification were carried out. Sequencing of the libraries was done on an Illumina HiSeq2000 using paired-end 100 bp reads. In the authors' own workflow: SOAPnuke was used to process the raw data, with reads discarded if the reads contained adapters or uncalled bases, had a mean Phred below 15, or lacked an exact constant-primer or identifier match. COPE v1.2.5 was used to merge the high-quality paired reads, and each unique nucleotide sequence was defined as a clonotype. Clonotypes were aligned to IMGT TRBV, TRBD and TRBJ reference segments using MiTCR v1.1. Analysis was restricted to V-J combinations with a frequency above 0.0001, which covered just over 98% of repertoires. A TCS score was defined as the ratio of F50 (clonal expansion) to E x V (chaos), with BLOSUM62-based TCRdist applied between CDR3 peptides within each V-J. Welch's t-statistics and random forest reduced around 510 V-J features to roughly 13, which were used in a naive Bayes classifier (R e1071). In-frame beta chains were kept once TCRdb had trimmed the public reads at Q25 with fastp and called clones with MiXCR. Each CDR3 protein appears once, grouped with its most common genes and DNA. These V and J calls originate from TCRdb's pipeline instead of the authors' own analysis. Across this sample there are a few hundred thousand distinct CDR3 sequences, with around 15% seen only once. The biggest ten clones account for under 3.5% of the sample.

Rearrangement joined TRBV10-3 to TRBJ2-7, and perhaps TRBD2 as D gene, on 6 matching bases. This sequence originates from a middle-aged woman with Graves' ophthalmopathy. Sequenced input: blood. The sequenced DNA is TGTGCCATCAGGCCGGGGGACGGTACCTACGAGCAGTACTTC. This is translated as CAIRPGDGTYEQYF.